These 29 T cell receptor beta chains share one sample of origin, sequenced in a study of blood T cells in healthy people across ages. A second PCR of about 7 to 11 cycles used a sample-barcoded 5' primer and a J-beta primer mix. TCRdb ran MiXCR on the 5' RACE reads and lists one entry per CDR3 protein. The data hold 780,000 or so distinct CDR3 sequences, with around 50% observed a single time. The sequenced sample consisted of blood. The origin of the receptors is a middle-aged man in good health.

This sequence joins TRBV30 and TRBJ1-1; D is uncertain. Germline V gives CDR1 GTSNPN, CDR2 SVGIG (reference sequence). V lost 6 bases and J 0 bases, leaving 11 bases between the germline ends. This CDR3 has 13 amino acids. The CDR3 sequence: CACMVGMNTEAFF. The CDR3 nucleotides read TGTGCCTGTATGGTCGGAATGAACACTGAAGCTTTCTTT. Complete variable domain (other parts from reference TRBV30 and TRBJ1-1): SQTIHQWPATLVQPVGSPLSLECTVEGTSNPNLYWYRQAAGRGLQLLFYSVGIGQISSEVPQNLSASRPQDRQFILSSKKLLLSDSGFYLCACMVGMNTEAFFGQGTRLTVV.

The chain employs TRBV28 and TRBJ1-2; 8 bases fit TRBD1. V shed 8 bases and J 2 bases; nucleotides not matched to a gene: 10. Germline CDR1 MDHEN, CDR2 SYDVKM. The CDR3 runs 15 residues. The CDR3, as DNA: TGTGCCAGCGGGTTCACAGGGGGGGGGAACTATGGCTACACCTTC. It codes for CASGFTGGGNYGYTF.

V usage is TRBV18 and J usage is TRBJ2-5; D is possibly TRBD1 (6 bases). The CDR3 has 14 amino acids. Germline loops: CDR1 KGHSH, CDR2 LQKENI. V shed 2 bases and J shed 0 bases, with 7 bases lying between them. CDR3 coding DNA: TGTGCCAGCTCACCAAGGGACAACCAAGAGACCCAGTACTTC. Encoded protein: CASSPRDNQETQYF. Supplemented by reference TRBV18 and TRBJ2-5, the full variable domain reads NAGVMQNPRHLVRRRGQEARLRCSPMKGHSHVYWYRQLPEEGLKFMVYLQKENIIDESGMPKERFSAEFPKEGPSILRIQQVVRGDSAAYFCASSPRDNQETQYFGPGTRLLVL.

The chain links TRBV13 to TRBJ2-7, with D possibly matching TRBD1 (6 bases). Trimming stripped 5 bases from V and 3 bases from J, with 14 bases between. Germline-derived CDR1 and CDR2 are PRHDT and FYEKMQ (reference sequence). This CDR3 comprises 14 residues. The CDR3 DNA reads TGTGCCAGCAGCCCGAGGACAGAGAGCTACGAGCAGTACTTC. Amino acid sequence: CASSPRTESYEQYF.

The chain has TRBV5-1 and TRBJ2-5, with 9 bases matching TRBD2. Germline CDR1 SGHRS, CDR2 YFSETQ. The CDR3 is 17 amino acids. Losses at the gene ends were 0 bases for V and 4 bases for J; bases not matched to a gene: 10. The CDR3 region has the DNA TGCGCCAGCAGCTTGGTCCCGGCTAGCGGGAATGGAGAGACCCAGTACTTC. Translation: CASSLVPASGNGETQYF.

Notes on this clonotype: Compared with germline, one end of the junction differs, possibly owing to a read error. This rearrangement joins TRBV29-1 to TRBJ2-5, with D possibly called TRBD1 or TRBD2 (5 bases each). Germline CDR1 and CDR2: SQVTM and ANQGSEA. This CDR3 region has 15 residues. The CDR3 spells CSVQETRGDGETQYF. CDR3 nucleotides: TGCAGCGTTCAAGAAACCCGAGGGGATGGAGAGACCCAGTACTTC.

Only a few counts were recorded for this clonotype. The chain joins TRBV7-9 to TRBJ2-3; 8 bases agree with TRBD2. The CDR3 spans 15 residues. Germline values: CDR1 SEHNR, CDR2 FQNEAQ (reference sequence). Losses at the gene ends were 6 bases for V and 1 base for J; bases not matched to a gene: 6. The CDR3 coding sequence is TGTGCCAGCAGAGAGCGGGGGTACGGCACAGATACGCAGTATTTT. Its translation: CASRERGYGTDTQYF.

This sequence joins TRBV4-3 and TRBJ1-5; D remains ambiguous. Trimming cost V 0 bases and J 6 bases, with 15 bases left between them. Germline V gives CDR1 LGHNA, CDR2 YSLEER. This CDR3 spans 16 amino acids. In nucleotides, the CDR3 is TGCGCCAGCAGCCAAGATCTTAGGGCGATAGGTCAGCCCCAGCATTTT. It yields the protein CASSQDLRAIGQPQHF.

This clonotype was detected a few times. The chain has TRBV11-3 and TRBJ2-7; D perhaps matches TRBD1 (6 bases). The J call may be in error: the DNA end matches TRBJ2-5 better. Germline CDR1 SGHNT, CDR2 YENEEA. The CDR3 is made up of 14 amino acids. The CDR3 DNA sequence: TGTGCCAGCAGCTTAGCAGGGGTTCTGGAGACCCAGTACTTC. Its protein product is CASSLAGVLETQYF.

The rearrangement links TRBV11-3 to TRBJ2-1; D call uncertain. Germline lookup yields CDR1 SGHNT and CDR2 YENEEA. Trimming took off 1 base at V and 7 bases at J, with 5 bases between the two ends. This CDR3 has 12 amino acids. CDR3 residues: CASSLVANEQFF. DNA of the CDR3: TGTGCCAGCAGCTTAGTCGCGAATGAGCAGTTCTTC.

This chain links TRBV18 with TRBJ2-6; D may correspond to TRBD1 or TRBD2 (5 bases each). Germline V gene sequence: CDR1 KGHSH, CDR2 LQKENI. V was cut by 3 bases and J by 2 bases, with 11 bases left in between. This CDR3 contains 16 residues. CDR3 DNA sequence: TGTGCCAGCTCACCGGGACGGGGCGCTGGGGCCAACGTCCTGACTTTC. This codes for CASSPGRGAGANVLTF.

CDR3 sequence reads: CASSPYRTTNQPQHF. The CDR3 DNA sequence: TGTGCCAGCAGCCCATACAGGACCACCAATCAGCCCCAGCATTTT. This chain links TRBV12-3 or TRBV12-4 with TRBJ1-5, with D perhaps matching TRBD1 (5 bases). CDR3 length equals 15 residues. Trimming shortened V by 6 bases and J by 3 bases, and 15 bases separated the two germline ends.

The chain recombines TRBV27 with TRBJ2-4, with D unclear. Trimming removed 5 bases from V and 6 bases from J, with 14 bases in between. CDR1 MNHEY and CDR2 SMNVEV come from the germline V gene (reference sequence). The CDR3 consists of 14 residues. In nucleotides, the CDR3 is TGTGCCAGCAGTGCGACGATTCAAGGAAACATTCAGTACTTC. This gives the protein CASSATIQGNIQYF.

CDR3 loop: CASSQHPRGRQETQYF. In DNA, the CDR3 is TGCGCCAGCAGCCAGCACCCTAGGGGCAGGCAAGAGACCCAGTACTTC. V is TRBV4-1 and J is TRBJ2-5; D is perhaps TRBD1 (5 bases). From germline, CDR1 is MGHRA and CDR2 YSYEKL. The V end was cut by 3 bases, the J end by 2 bases, with 16 bases between. This CDR3 is built from 16 residues.

The chain uses TRBV12-3 or TRBV12-4 and TRBJ2-1, with TRBD2 identical over 13 bases. J gave up 9 bases and V 5 bases, and 10 bases lay outside the gene matches. The CDR3 runs 16 residues. The CDR3 DNA is TGTGCCAGCAGTCCCACCGGGACTAGCGGGACTAGTGAGCAGTTCTTC. Its translation is CASSPTGTSGTSEQFF.

The rearrangement joins TRBV6-5 to TRBJ2-7, with 9 bases lining up with TRBD2. The better agreement between TRBJ2-5 and the DNA end casts doubt on the J call. The length of the CDR3 is 16 residues. The germline V gene has CDR1 MNHEY and CDR2 SVGAGI. The CDR3, as DNA: TGTGCCAGCAGTTACGCGCCACTAGCGGGTCTTGAGACCCAGTACTTC. The encoded protein is CASSYAPLAGLETQYF.

V gene TRBV9 combines with J gene TRBJ2-3; possibly TRBD1 for D (5 bases). The CDR3 spans 16 residues. Trimming left V 0 bases short and J 2 bases short, with 13 bases between. In germline, CDR1 is SGDLS, CDR2 YYNGEE. The CDR3 protein is CASSVEGQGLTDTQYF. For the CDR3, the DNA is TGTGCCAGCAGCGTAGAAGGGCAGGGTCTCACAGATACGCAGTATTTT.

The chain couples TRBV18 to TRBJ1-5; D is uncertain. V dropped 5 bases and J dropped 2 bases, with 16 bases sitting between them. Germline-derived CDR1 and CDR2 are KGHSH and LQKENI. The CDR3 is 16 amino acids. CDR3 bases: TGTGCCAGCTCATTTACGAGTAGTAGGGGCAATCAGCCCCAGCATTTT. Encoded protein: CASSFTSSRGNQPQHF.

Regarding this clonotype: Mismatch with germline at one junction end may stem from a read error. The rearrangement joins TRBV7-7 to TRBJ2-2; TRBD1 aligns across 10 bases. The CDR3 extends over 18 amino acids. Germline V gene data show CDR1 as SSHAT and CDR2 as FNYEAQ (reference sequence). This CDR3 reads CASSLVPVRTGGTGELFF. CDR3 nucleotides: TGTGCTAGCAGCTTGGTTCCCGTTCGGACAGGGGGCACCGGGGAGCTGTTTTTT.

The chain employs TRBV20-1 and TRBJ2-1; TRBD2 agrees at 9 bases. V dropped 0 bases and J dropped 10; count of bases not matched to a gene: 13. Germline assignment: CDR1 DFQATT and CDR2 SNEGSKA (reference sequence). The CDR3 extends over 16 amino acids. CDR3 sequence: CSARDPIGGRVSEQFF. The CDR3 DNA sequence: TGCAGTGCTAGAGATCCTATTGGCGGGAGGGTTTCGGAGCAGTTCTTC.

This clonotype was detected only a few times. The chain has TRBV7-3 and TRBJ2-1; 9 bases align to TRBD1. V shed 1 base and J 8 bases; nucleotides not matched to a gene: 15. The CDR3 consists of 18 residues. CDR1 and CDR2 (germline): SGHTA, FQGTGA. CDR3 protein: CASSLKYRGQGVTHEQFF. The CDR3 nucleotides read TGTGCCAGCAGCTTAAAGTATCGGGGACAGGGAGTCACCCATGAGCAGTTCTTC.

The chain uses TRBV13 and TRBJ2-1, with TRBD2 identical over 10 bases. This CDR3 comprises 15 residues. Germline-derived CDR1 and CDR2 are PRHDT and FYEKMQ (reference sequence). J gave up 8 bases and V 6 bases, and 10 bases lay outside the gene matches. This chain's CDR3 is CASRTSSGSGDEQFF. Written as DNA, the CDR3 is TGTGCCAGCAGAACATCTAGCGGGAGCGGGGATGAGCAGTTCTTC.

In regard to this clonotype: One end of the junction varies from germline; a read error may be responsible. The gene calls are TRBV29-1 and TRBJ2-4; D is uncertain. Germline V lookup: CDR1 SQVTM, CDR2 ANQGSEA. This CDR3 has 13 amino acids. The CDR3 DNA sequence: TGCAGCGCTGAAGATCGGACCAAAAACATTCAGTACTTC. Encoded protein: CSAEDRTKNIQYF.

The rearrangement links TRBV12-3 or TRBV12-4 to TRBJ2-7; 8 nucleotides match TRBD2. CDR3 size: 15 residues. The trim removed 4 bases at V and 7 bases at J, leaving 12 bases unmatched. CDR3 in amino acids: CASSSSGLVGVEQYF. In DNA form, the CDR3 reads TGTGCCAGCAGTTCCTCGGGACTAGTTGGGGTTGAGCAGTACTTC.

The J gene is TRBJ2-2, the V gene TRBV27; TRBD2 might be the D (5 bases). Trimming removed 5 bases from V and 6 bases from J, with 10 bases in between. The CDR3 is made up of 13 amino acids. The germline gives CDR1 MNHEY, CDR2 SMNVEV (reference sequence). This CDR3 reads CASSRGFAGELFF. In DNA form, the CDR3 reads TGTGCCAGCAGTAGAGGGTTCGCCGGGGAGCTGTTTTTT.

This clonotype occurred a few times. The gene calls are TRBV20-1 and TRBJ2-5; D may correspond to TRBD1 or TRBD2 (6 bases each). The germline V gene encodes CDR1 DFQATT and CDR2 SNEGSKA (reference sequence). The CDR3 has 14 residues. V lost 6 bases and J 1 base, leaving 15 bases between the germline ends. In DNA, the CDR3 is TGCAGTGCGCATACTCCGGGGGCCCAAGAGACCCAGTACTTC. It specifies CSAHTPGAQETQYF.

This chain links TRBV28 with TRBJ2-7; TRBD1 is a possible D gene (6 bases). The CDR3 is 12 residues long. The germline gives CDR1 MDHEN, CDR2 SYDVKM. Trimming shortened V by 6 bases and J by 5 bases, and 11 bases separated the two germline ends. The CDR3, as DNA: TGTGCCAGCAGCAGAGCAGGGGACGAGCAGTACTTC. It codes for CASSRAGDEQYF. The full variable domain, rest sourced from reference TRBV28 and TRBJ2-7, is DVKVTQSSRYLVKRTGEKVFLECVQDMDHENMFWYRQDPGLGLRLIYFSYDVKMKEKGDIPEGYSVSREKKERFSLILESASTNQTSMYLCASSRAGDEQYFGPGTRLTVT.

The table lists this clonotype with many counts. The J gene is TRBJ2-3, the V gene TRBV7-2, with a possible D match to TRBD2 (5 bases). The CDR3 length is 15 residues. The germline V and J ends were trimmed by 5 bases and 5 bases, with 17 bases remaining between them. Germline loops: CDR1 SGHTA, CDR2 FQGNSA. The chain's CDR3 is CASSRDYGRGDTQYF. Written as DNA, the CDR3 is TGTGCCAGCAGCCGAGACTACGGACGGGGAGATACGCAGTATTTT.

The rearrangement uses TRBV7-2 and TRBJ2-5; TRBD2 is a possible D gene (6 bases). Trimming cost V 5 bases and J 4 bases, with 14 bases left between them. This CDR3 region has 14 residues. The V gene's germline CDR1 is SGHTA and CDR2 FQGNSA. The CDR3 DNA follows: TGTGCCAGCAGCCCATCAGCGGGCGGAGAGACCCAGTACTTC. This encodes CASSPSAGGETQYF.